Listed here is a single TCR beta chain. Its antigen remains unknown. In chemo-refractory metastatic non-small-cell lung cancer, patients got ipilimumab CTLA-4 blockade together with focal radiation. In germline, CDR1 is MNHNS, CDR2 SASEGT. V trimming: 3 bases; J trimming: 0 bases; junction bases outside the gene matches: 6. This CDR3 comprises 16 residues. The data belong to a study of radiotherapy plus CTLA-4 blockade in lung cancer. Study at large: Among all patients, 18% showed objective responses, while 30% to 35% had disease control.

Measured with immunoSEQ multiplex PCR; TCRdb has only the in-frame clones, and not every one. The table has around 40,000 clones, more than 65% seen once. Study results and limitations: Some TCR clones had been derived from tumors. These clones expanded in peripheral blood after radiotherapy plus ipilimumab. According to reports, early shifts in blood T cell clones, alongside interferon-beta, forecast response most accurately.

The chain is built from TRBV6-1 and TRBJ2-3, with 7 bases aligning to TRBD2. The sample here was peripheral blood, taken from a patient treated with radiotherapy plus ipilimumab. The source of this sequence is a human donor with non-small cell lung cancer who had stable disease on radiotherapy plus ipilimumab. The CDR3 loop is CASSELAATSTDTQYF. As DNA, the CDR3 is TGTGCCAGCAGTGAGCTAGCGGCAACTAGCACAGATACGCAGTATTTT.